Each of the 21 T cell receptor beta chains below was sequenced from the same sample in a study of tumour-infiltrating T cells in Burkitt lymphoma. Method: immunoSEQ multiplex PCR; TCRdb's copy keeps in-frame clones and lacks some. Of around 280 clones in the sample, approximately 12% were seen once. Sequencing was done on a sample of tumor tissue. Every receptor here comes from a human donor with Burkitt lymphoma.

The table lists this clone with a few counts. The chain has TRBV7-6 and TRBJ2-1; 7 bases line up with TRBD1. Trimming took 4 bases from V and 5 from J; bases not matched to a gene: 5. This CDR3 region has 14 residues. Germline V gene data show CDR1 as SGHVS and CDR2 as FNYEAQ. The CDR3 DNA sequence: TGTGCCAGCAGCTCCCCCACAGGGGACAATGAGCAGTTCTTC. Translating gives CASSSPTGDNEQFF. The full variable domain, completed using reference TRBV7-6 and TRBJ2-1, is GAGVSQSPRYKVTKRGQDVALRCDPISGHVSLYWYRQALGQGPEFLTYFNYEAQQDKSGLPNDRFSAERPEGSISTLTIQRTEQRDSAMYRCASSSPTGDNEQFFGPGTRLTVL.

This chain links TRBV5-1 with TRBJ2-7, with unresolved D. The germline CDR1 and CDR2 sequences are SGHRS and YFSETQ. This CDR3 spans 15 amino acids. The V end lost 0 bases, the J end lost 0 bases, and 10 bases lay between the germline ends. The CDR3 sequence: CASSLDTLSSYEQYF. The CDR3 nucleotides read TGCGCCAGCAGCTTGGACACCCTGAGCTCCTACGAGCAGTACTTC.

There are a few counts of this clone. The rearrangement links TRBV9 to TRBJ1-2; 10 bases agree with TRBD1. The CDR3 has 14 residues. CDR1 SGDLS and CDR2 YYNGEE come from the germline V gene. With V trimmed by 2 bases and J by 9 bases, 7 bases remained unmatched. The CDR3 DNA follows: TGTGCCAGCAGCGTGGCGGGACAGGGGAATCGCTACACCTTC. It is translated as CASSVAGQGNRYTF.

This clone turned up a few times. A read error may produce the germline difference seen at one junction end. CDR3 DNA sequence: TGTGCCAGTAGTCCCACAGGGGCCAATCAACCCCAGCATTTT. Protein sequence: CASSPTGANQPQHF. The chain employs TRBV19 and TRBJ1-5, with TRBD1 matching over 7 bases. Germline V gives CDR1 LNHDA, CDR2 SQIVND (reference sequence). CDR3 length equals 14 residues.

The CDR3 is CASRPGQGGTAFF. CDR3 in DNA: TGTGCCAGCAGACCGGGACAGGGGGGCACCGCTTTCTTT. The V gene is TRBV28, the J gene TRBJ1-1; TRBD1 aligns across 11 bases. The length of the CDR3 is 13 residues. The V gene end was trimmed by 6 bases and the J gene end by 11 bases; junction bases not matched to a gene: 8. The germline V gene encodes CDR1 MDHEN and CDR2 SYDVKM.

This chain uses TRBV5-6 with TRBJ2-3; the match to TRBD2 covers 7 bases. The V and J ends lost 4 bases and 4 bases, in that order; junction bases with no gene match: 0. CDR3 length equals 12 residues. Per germline, CDR1 SGHDT and CDR2 YYEEEE. CDR3: CASSGLADTQYF. CDR3 nucleotide sequence: TGTGCCAGCAGCGGACTAGCAGATACGCAGTATTTT.

The chain has TRBV5-6 and TRBJ2-4; tentative D call: TRBD1 (5 bases). The V gene's germline CDR1 is SGHDT and CDR2 YYEEEE. V lost 9 bases and J lost 9, with 16 bases in between. The CDR3 is made up of 12 amino acids. The CDR3 loop is CANSSGIGIQYF. CDR3 bases: TGTGCCAACAGTTCAGGGATAGGCATTCAGTACTTC. The full variable domain, in which reference TRBV5-6 and TRBJ2-4 provide the parts outside the CDR3, is DAGVTQSPTHLIKTRGQQVTLRCSPKSGHDTVSWYQQALGQGPQFIFQYYEEEERQRGNFPDRFSGHQFPNYSSELNVNALLLGDSALYLCANSSGIGIQYFGAGTRLSVL.

The V and J genes are TRBV20-1 and TRBJ2-4; the D is unclear. There are 11 residues in the CDR3. V was clipped by 6 bases and J by 8 bases, with 11 bases between them. Germline CDR1 is DFQATT and CDR2 is SNEGSKA (reference sequence). CDR3 sequence reads: CSAPLLDIQYF. As DNA, the CDR3 is TGCAGTGCGCCGTTGTTGGACATTCAGTACTTC.

This clone was counted between two and nine times. One junction end does not reproduce the germline sequence, and a read error may be involved. The V and J genes are TRBV29-1 and TRBJ2-2; D unresolved. The CDR3 is made up of 12 amino acids. Germline values: CDR1 SQVTM, CDR2 ANQGSEA. The CDR3 nucleotides are TGTGCGATAGTTCCGAACACCGGGGAGCTGTTTTTT. Translation: CAIVPNTGELFF.

V gene TRBV7-9 combines with J gene TRBJ1-5; D is unresolved. CDR3 length: 12 amino acids. V was shortened by 2 bases and J by 4 bases, with 3 bases between the two germline ends. CDR1 SEHNR and CDR2 FQNEAQ come from the germline V gene (reference sequence). The CDR3 protein is CASSLLNQPQHF. The CDR3 region has the DNA TGTGCCAGCAGCTTATTAAATCAGCCCCAGCATTTT.

In this sample, this clone turned up a few times. The genes are TRBV6-1 and TRBJ2-5; 10 bases agree with TRBD2. Germline lookup yields CDR1 MNHNS and CDR2 SASEGT. CDR3 length: 13 amino acids. V was pared by 7 bases and J by 7 bases, with 6 bases of the junction left unmatched. The DNA for the CDR3 is TGTGCCAGCACGGGGACTAGCGTGGCGACCCAGTACTTC. Translation gives CASTGTSVATQYF.

This clone appeared a few times. One end of the junction is discordant with germline, which a read error may explain. This chain joins TRBV6-5 and TRBJ2-7; D ambiguous. From germline, CDR1 is MNHEY and CDR2 SVGAGI. The CDR3 has 11 amino acids. The CDR3 DNA follows: TGTGCCAGCAGTGACTCCTACGAGCAGTACTTC. Encoded protein: CASSDSYEQYF.

J is TRBJ2-1 and V is TRBV19; D is unresolved. The germline V gene has CDR1 LNHDA and CDR2 SQIVND (reference sequence). V was shortened by 3 bases and J by 8 bases, with 17 bases between the two germline ends. The CDR3 consists of 15 residues. The CDR3 DNA reads as TGTGCCAGTAGTATTACCGTTATGGGGATCGATGAGCAGTTCTTC. Its protein product is CASSITVMGIDEQFF.

The rearrangement links TRBV5-1 to TRBJ1-5; D gene unclear. The V end lost 2 bases, the J end lost 3 bases, and 6 bases lay between the germline ends. Germline assignment: CDR1 SGHRS and CDR2 YFSETQ. The CDR3 is 13 amino acids. The CDR3 nucleotides are TGCGCCAGCAGCTTCGGCCTCAATCAGCCCCAGCATTTT. Encoded protein: CASSFGLNQPQHF. The whole variable domain, remainder taken from reference TRBV5-1 and TRBJ1-5, is KAGVTQTPRYLIKTRGQQVTLSCSPISGHRSVSWYQQTPGQGLQFLFEYFSETQRNKGNFPGRFSGRQFSNSRSEMNVSTLELGDSALYLCASSFGLNQPQHFGDGTRLSIL.

This clone is hyperexpanded (1% or more). The chain recombines TRBV11-3 with TRBJ2-5, with D possibly TRBD1 on 7 matching bases. The germline V and J ends were trimmed by 5 bases and 3 bases, with 22 bases remaining between them. The germline gives CDR1 SGHNT, CDR2 YENEEA. This CDR3 spans 17 amino acids. Here the CDR3 DNA reads TGTGCCAGCAGCCCCTCAACAGGATCCAGGGGGGAAGAGACCCAGTACTTC. Translated: CASSPSTGSRGEETQYF.

The chain carries TRBV5-6 and TRBJ1-1; no clear D. This CDR3 is 15 amino acids long. V lost 1 base, J lost 1 base, and 11 bases lay in between. CDR1 is SGHDT and CDR2 is YYEEEE in the germline V gene. CDR3 coding DNA: TGTGCCAGCAGCTTGAGTTTGGCGTGGAACACTGAAGCTTTCTTT. Residues: CASSLSLAWNTEAFF.

V and J are TRBV5-1 and TRBJ2-5; a possible D gene is TRBD1 (6 bases). The CDR3 consists of 15 residues. V was cut by 4 bases and J by 5 bases, with 18 bases left in between. The V gene's germline CDR1 is SGHRS and CDR2 YFSETQ. CDR3 sequence: CASSLGRGQGETQYF. The CDR3 bases are TGCGCCAGCAGCCTCGGACGCGGCCAGGGGGAGACCCAGTACTTC.

This clone has only a few counts. The chain links TRBV4-2 to TRBJ2-5; 8 bases agree with TRBD2. J lost 5 bases, V lost 0 bases, and 14 bases had no gene match. The germline V gene encodes CDR1 LGHNA and CDR2 YNFKEQ. The CDR3 covers 18 residues. The CDR3 coding sequence is TGTGCCAGCAGCCAAGATAATGGGAGGGGACTAGGTTTTGAGACCCAGTACTTC. Translating gives CASSQDNGRGLGFETQYF.

This clone turned up a few times. V usage is TRBV7-6 and J usage is TRBJ2-7; D not certain. The CDR3 length is 15 residues. Germline lookup yields CDR1 SGHVS and CDR2 FNYEAQ. The V end lost 1 base, the J end lost 0 bases, and 10 bases lay between the germline ends. In nucleotides, the CDR3 is TGTGCCAGCAGCTTAGATGGCGGCACCTCCTACGAGCAGTACTTC. Translated: CASSLDGGTSYEQYF.

The chain employs TRBV11-1 and TRBJ2-1; the D gene is possibly TRBD2 (5 bases). The V gene's germline CDR1 is SGHAT and CDR2 FQDESV (reference sequence). This CDR3 has 15 residues. V lost 4 bases and J lost 10, with 20 bases in between. The CDR3: CASSSSSRAPGEQFF. As DNA, the CDR3 is TGTGCCAGCAGCTCGTCGAGCCGGGCGCCGGGGGAGCAGTTCTTC.

This clone was observed a few times. The chain recombines TRBV5-7 with TRBJ1-2, with TRBD1 matching over 8 bases. TRBV5-7 is an ORF, with its function uncertain. Unmatched junction bases numbered 7, after V lost 2 bases and J lost 4 bases. The CDR3 spans 15 residues. CDR3 nucleotide sequence: TGTGCCAGCAGCTTCGAGACAGGGGCGATCTATGGCTACACCTTC. It translates to CASSFETGAIYGYTF.